The subject of this entry is one T cell receptor (beta chain). What it binds is not known. The junction departs from the called germline gene at one end, perhaps through a read error. Looked up from germline, CDR1 is LGHDT and CDR2 is YNNKEL (reference sequence). The CDR3 covers 16 residues. Unique molecular identifiers were built into the TCR beta cDNA libraries. Using its own MiXCR run on the PCR reads, TCRdb lists one record per CDR3 protein. The table records about 210,000 distinct CDR3 sequences, around 30% of them present only once. These data are taken from a study of post-analysis software for immune sequencing data. General observations from the study: Analysis by F measure revealed that same-batch samples clustered strongly together. In multiple sclerosis, normalized Chao1 diversity was significantly below that of controls. Patients had higher frequencies than controls of roughly five TRBV segments, including TRBV5-6, TRBV5-1 and TRBV20-1.

The clonotype was recovered from a girl aged 2-17 years with multiple sclerosis. The sequencing sample was made of blood. This chain connects TRBV3-1 to TRBJ2-5, with D perhaps TRBD1 or TRBD2 (6 bases each). CDR3 loop: CASSQEGGWNVETRYF. The CDR3 DNA reads TGTGCCAGCAGCCAAGAAGGGGGGTGGAATGTAGAGACCCGGTACTTC.